These T cell receptor beta chains were read from a single sample in a study of siplizumab effects on memory and regulatory T cells. Repertoires were generated with immunoSEQ multiplex PCR, while TCRdb's copy carries only in-frame clones and drops some. The table includes 70,000 or so clones, 75% to 90% detected once. Sequenced input: Tregs sorted from blood. The source is a human donor in good health. Each CDR3 is given with its conserved first and last residue. The D gene is left open where the match is weak. Only part of the rows carry a size: once, few, many, or a class if the clone is expanded.

J gene,clone size,D gene,V gene,CDR3 protein,CDR3 DNA
TRBJ1-2,NA,NA,TRBV13,CASSGRQRYGYTF,TGTGCCAGCAGCGGACGACAGCGGTATGGCTACACCTTC
TRBJ1-2,NA,NA,TRBV11-2,CASSPLFGDTNYGYTF,TGTGCCAGCAGCCCCCTATTTGGTGACACTAACTATGGCTACACCTTC
TRBJ1-2,NA,NA,TRBV7-8,CASSLIGRGEGYTF,TGTGCCAGCAGCTTAATCGGCAGGGGCGAAGGCTACACCTTC
TRBJ1-5,once,TRBD1,TRBV7-8,CASLPWDSETYSNQPQHF,TGTGCCAGTCTCCCTTGGGACAGTGAAACCTATAGCAATCAGCCCCAGCATTTT
TRBJ2-5,NA,NA,TRBV18,CASSPTRLGETQYF,TGTGCCAGCTCACCAACGCGGCTGGGAGAGACCCAGTACTTC
TRBJ2-7,NA,NA,TRBV5-1,CASSLVRESSYEQYF,TGCGCCAGCAGCTTGGTACGGGAGAGCTCCTACGAGCAGTACTTC
TRBJ2-3,NA,TRBD2,TRBV11-2,CASSLRLAGSTDTQYF,TGTGCCAGCAGCCTCCGACTAGCGGGGAGCACAGATACGCAGTATTTT
TRBJ1-2,NA,TRBD1,TRBV28,CASSSGTGRYGYTF,TGTGCCAGCAGTTCCGGGACAGGGAGGTATGGCTACACCTTC
TRBJ1-5,NA,TRBD1,TRBV19,CATRTGTGVGQPQHF,TGTGCCACCCGAACCGGGACAGGGGTGGGGCAGCCCCAGCATTTT
TRBJ1-5,NA,NA,TRBV7-9,CASSLGGGNQPQHF,TGTGCCAGCAGCTTAGGAGGGGGGAATCAGCCCCAGCATTTT
TRBJ2-7,NA,TRBD1,TRBV18,CASLADRGSSNEQYF,TGTGCCAGCTTAGCGGACAGGGGAAGTTCTAACGAGCAGTACTTC
TRBJ2-7,NA,NA,TRBV6-1,CASSGGFSSYEQYF,TGTGCCAGCAGTGGGGGGTTCAGCTCCTACGAGCAGTACTTC
TRBJ1-3,few,NA,TRBV5-6,CASSLESRGFNMGNTIYF,TGTGCCAGCAGCTTGGAAAGCCGGGGATTTAATATGGGAAACACCATATATTTT
TRBJ2-5,NA,TRBD2,TRBV10-3,CAAGLAGQETQYF,TGTGCCGCAGGCCTAGCGGGACAAGAGACCCAGTACTTC
TRBJ2-1,NA,TRBD2,TRBV7-9,CASSHLLAGVGEQFF,TGTGCCAGCAGCCACCTCCTAGCGGGAGTGGGTGAGCAGTTCTTC
TRBJ2-7,NA,TRBD2,TRBV30,CAWSVTSGRAYEQYF,TGTGCCTGGAGTGTAACTAGCGGGAGGGCTTACGAGCAGTACTTC
TRBJ2-7,NA,TRBD1,TRBV2,CASRGDRGGEQYF,TGTGCCAGCAGAGGCGACAGGGGTGGGGAGCAGTACTTC
TRBJ1-6,NA,NA,TRBV27,CASRSGGISSPLHF,TGTGCCAGCAGAAGTGGGGGTATCAGTTCACCCCTCCACTTT
TRBJ2-3,NA,NA,TRBV2,CASSRHSQDTQYF,TGTGCCAGCAGTAGACATTCGCAAGATACGCAGTATTTT
TRBJ2-7,NA,NA,TRBV6-6,CASSPGGHYEQYF,TGTGCCAGCAGCCCTGGAGGCCACTACGAGCAGTACTTC
TRBJ2-7,NA,NA,TRBV2,CASMLVPHEQYF,TGTGCCAGCATGTTAGTTCCCCACGAGCAGTACTTC
TRBJ2-7,NA,NA,TRBV28,CASWGRGAYEQYF,TGTGCCAGCTGGGGCAGGGGGGCCTACGAGCAGTACTTC
TRBJ2-5,NA,TRBD1,TRBV28,CASSRQGTPLSSPYF,TGTGCCAGCAGTAGACAGGGAACACCCCTCTCTAGTCCGTACTTC
TRBJ1-3,NA,NA,TRBV5-4,CASSLDPTAGNTIYF,TGTGCCAGCAGCTTGGACCCGACAGCCGGAAACACCATATATTTT
TRBJ2-5,NA,TRBD2,TRBV5-3,CARSPGLPGETQYF,TGTGCCAGAAGCCCGGGACTACCAGGTGAGACCCAGTACTTC
TRBJ2-3,NA,TRBD1,TRBV28,CASSSPPGQGRFGTDTQYF,TGTGCCAGCAGTTCCCCGCCAGGACAGGGTCGATTCGGCACAGATACGCAGTATTTT
TRBJ1-2,NA,NA,TRBV28,CASVGRNYGYTF,TGTGCCAGCGTGGGACGGAACTATGGCTACACCTTC
TRBJ1-1,NA,NA,TRBV5-4,CASSLGLSMNTEAFF,TGTGCCAGCAGCTTGGGACTCAGCATGAACACTGAAGCTTTCTTT
TRBJ2-3,NA,TRBD1,TRBV30,CACTTGARTDTQYF,TGTGCCTGTACGACAGGGGCGCGCACAGATACGCAGTATTTT
TRBJ2-2,once,NA,TRBV19,CASSIRQSWELFF,TGTGCCAGTAGTATACGACAGTCCTGGGAGCTGTTTTTT
TRBJ2-7,NA,TRBD2,TRBV4-1,CASSARLAGLSYEQYF,TGCGCCAGCAGCGCCCGACTAGCGGGCCTCTCCTACGAGCAGTACTTC
TRBJ2-7,NA,NA,TRBV6-6,CASSNLGQGGEQYF,TGTGCCAGCAGCAATCTCGGGCAGGGAGGCGAGCAGTACTTC
TRBJ1-2,NA,NA,TRBV30,CAWKRNYGYTF,TGTGCCTGGAAGAGAAACTATGGCTACACCTTC
TRBJ2-2,NA,TRBD1,TRBV7-9,CASSIGGDTGELFF,TGTGCCAGCAGCATAGGGGGCGACACCGGGGAGCTGTTTTTT
TRBJ2-7,NA,NA,TRBV11-2,CASSPDGRSSYEQYF,TGTGCCAGCAGTCCGGACGGGAGAAGCTCCTACGAGCAGTACTTC
TRBJ2-2,NA,NA,TRBV19,CASSRDFRNTNTGELFF,TGTGCCAGTAGTAGAGATTTCAGGAACACGAACACCGGGGAGCTGTTTTTT
TRBJ2-2,once,NA,TRBV4-3,CASSQDFMPTQNTGELFF,TGCGCCAGCAGCCAAGATTTTATGCCAACCCAGAACACCGGGGAGCTGTTTTTT